The present entry profiles one T cell receptor (beta chain) with its context. The CDR3 sequence is 16 residues long. Germline V gives CDR1 SGHVS, CDR2 FQNEAQ. J gave up 4 bases and V 0 bases, and 5 bases lay outside the gene matches. Some clones are missing from TCRdb's copy, which holds only in-frame ones; the method was immunoSEQ multiplex PCR. The table shows 45,000 to 65,000 clones, with about 92% occurring only once. This sample was taken from a study of lymphopenia after photon versus proton radiotherapy. Sequenced here: peripheral blood, sampled from a patient treated with photon-based radiotherapy. The clonotype was recovered from a woman aged 40 to 50 with cholangiocarcinoma. V and J are TRBV7-8 and TRBJ2-1; TRBD2 agrees at 8 bases. The CDR3 reads CASSLALAGIYNEQFF. In nucleotides, the CDR3 is TGTGCCAGCAGCTTAGCGTTAGCGGGAATTTACAATGAGCAGTTCTTC. Supplemented by reference TRBV7-8 and TRBJ2-1, the full variable domain reads GAGVSQSPRYKVAKRGQDVALRCDPISGHVSLFWYQQALGQGPEFLTYFQNEAQLDKSGLPSDRFFAERPEGSVSTLKIQRTQQEDSAVYLCASSLALAGIYNEQFFGPGTRLTVL.